One sample yielded the 32 T cell receptor beta chains listed below, sequenced in a study of T cell repertoires in cytomegalovirus infection. TCRdb redid the calling of the reads with MiXCR, one entry per CDR3 protein. Of about 310,000 distinct CDR3 sequences listed, under 20% are singletons. The sample was PBMCs. The receptors here all came from a human donor in good health (CMV status not recorded). Some clones in this sample may be carry-over from other donors' samples.

The sample holds many counts of this clonotype. DNA for the CDR3: TGTGCCAGCAGTTTTGGGGGTGAGGGTCAGCCCCAGCATTTT. This codes for CASSFGGEGQPQHF. The chain recombines TRBV12-3 or TRBV12-4 with TRBJ1-5; perhaps TRBD1 as D (5 bases). V was clipped by 3 bases and J by 6 bases, with 12 bases between them. This CDR3 has 14 amino acids.

The V call is TRBV20-1, the J call TRBJ1-5, with no clear D. V gave up 6 bases and J gave up 6 bases, with 15 bases separating them. The CDR3 sequence is 13 residues long. Germline V gene lookup returns CDR1 DFQATT and CDR2 SNEGSKA (reference sequence). This CDR3 is CSAHSGAGQPQHF. CDR3 in DNA: TGCAGTGCCCATTCAGGAGCGGGTCAGCCCCAGCATTTT.

V is TRBV7-9 and J is TRBJ2-1; D perhaps matches TRBD1 (6 bases). Looked up from germline, CDR1 is SEHNR and CDR2 is FQNEAQ (reference sequence). Deletions cut 3 bases from V and 3 bases from J, with 12 bases between. The CDR3 totals 15 residues. The CDR3 nucleotides read TGTGCCAGCAGCTTTAGAGGGACAAACTACAATGAGCAGTTCTTC. Amino acid sequence: CASSFRGTNYNEQFF.

V is TRBV2 and J is TRBJ1-3, with D perhaps TRBD1 (5 bases). The germline V and J ends were trimmed by 11 bases and 2 bases, with 10 bases remaining between them. CDR1 SNHLY and CDR2 FYNNEI come from the germline V gene. CDR3 length: 12 residues. CDR3 region: CAGKGPGNTIYF. The CDR3 region has the DNA TGTGCCGGCAAGGGGCCTGGAAACACCATATATTTT.

The chain employs TRBV4-1 and TRBJ2-7, with TRBD1 identical over 7 bases. CDR1 is MGHRA and CDR2 is YSYEKL in the germline V gene. This CDR3 comprises 15 residues. V dropped 5 bases and J dropped 2; count of bases not matched to a gene: 9. The CDR3 DNA follows: TGCGCCAGCAGCTCCACCGGCAGGGGGACCTACGAGCAGTACTTC. Translating it yields CASSSTGRGTYEQYF.

This chain uses TRBV19 with TRBJ1-5, with unresolved D. The length of the CDR3 is 14 residues. Germline CDR1 and CDR2: LNHDA and SQIVND (reference sequence). Trimming took 6 bases from V and 2 from J, leaving 11 bases between them. The CDR3 sequence is CASRMRQGNQPQHF. CDR3 sequence (DNA): TGTGCCAGTAGGATGCGGCAGGGCAATCAGCCCCAGCATTTT.

The chain combines TRBV5-6 with TRBJ2-6; 10 bases agree with TRBD2. Germline CDR1 and CDR2: SGHDT and YYEEEE. Unmatched junction bases numbered 8, after V lost 0 bases and J lost 2 bases. This CDR3 region has 19 residues. CDR3 loop: CASSLGPSGGSAGANVLTF. The CDR3 nucleotides are TGTGCCAGCAGCTTGGGCCCTAGCGGGGGATCCGCTGGGGCCAACGTCCTGACTTTC.

The chain joins TRBV6-6 to TRBJ2-2, with D possibly matching TRBD1 (6 bases). The ends were cut back, 6 bases at V and 7 bases at J, with 18 bases in the middle. The CDR3 has 15 residues. CDR1 is MNHNY, CDR2 SVGAGI, per germline (reference sequence). The CDR3 sequence is CASRIGTTGDGELFF. CDR3 nucleotide sequence: TGTGCCAGCAGGATCGGGACAACTGGCGACGGGGAGCTGTTTTTT.

The chain joins TRBV4-1 to TRBJ1-2; D unclear. With 1 base removed from V and 0 bases from J, the gap between germline ends came to 12 bases. The germline V gene has CDR1 MGHRA and CDR2 YSYEKL. This CDR3 contains 16 residues. The CDR3 loop is CASSQGSSGPNYGYTF. CDR3 sequence (DNA): TGCGCCAGCAGCCAAGGGAGCAGCGGGCCTAACTATGGCTACACCTTC.

This clonotype turned up a few times. The genes are TRBV5-1 and TRBJ2-1; D call uncertain. This CDR3 has 11 amino acids. V was pared by 3 bases and J by 8 bases, with 6 bases between. Germline loops: CDR1 SGHRS, CDR2 YFSETQ. This CDR3 is CASSSADEQFF. In DNA form, the CDR3 reads TGCGCCAGCAGCTCCGCAGATGAGCAGTTCTTC.

Turning to this clonotype: This likely comes from a read error, as the CDR3 has no conserved phenylalanine or tryptophan at its end. The V gene is TRBV7-6, the J gene TRBJ1-5; TRBD1 agrees at 8 bases. The CDR3 contains 15 residues. The junction had 5 bases not matched to a gene; V was cut back by 5 bases and J by 2 bases. Germline loops: CDR1 SGHVS, CDR2 FNYEAQ. This CDR3 reads CASSLGTGGNQPQHL. The CDR3 DNA sequence: TGTGCCAGCAGCCTTGGGACAGGAGGCAATCAGCCCCAGCATTTG.

Concerning this clonotype itself: The junction and the germline gene differ at one end; a read error may be behind it. J is TRBJ2-4 and V is TRBV5-1; D ambiguous. CDR1 SGHRS and CDR2 YFSETQ come from the germline V gene. This CDR3 has 15 amino acids. CDR3 DNA sequence: TGCGCCAGCAGCTTGGACTCAAACCCCAACAACATTCAGTACTTC. It is translated as CASSLDSNPNNIQYF. The full variable domain, rest sourced from reference TRBV5-1 and TRBJ2-4, is KAGVTQTPRYLIKTRGQQVTLSCSPISGHRSVSWYQQTPGQGLQFLFEYFSETQRNKGNFPGRFSGRQFSNSRSEMNVSTLELGDSALYLCASSLDSNPNNIQYFGAGTRLSVL.

This chain links TRBV20-1 with TRBJ2-7; D unclear. This CDR3 is built from 17 residues. Germline V gives CDR1 DFQATT, CDR2 SNEGSKA (reference sequence). Trimming left V 3 bases short and J 2 bases short, with 23 bases between. CDR3 region: CSARNDISWIGAYEQYF. CDR3 in DNA: TGCAGTGCTAGGAATGATATCTCTTGGATTGGGGCCTACGAGCAGTACTTC.

This clonotype was recorded many times. The J gene is TRBJ1-1, the V gene TRBV7-2; tentatively, D is TRBD1 (5 bases). CDR1 SGHTA and CDR2 FQGNSA come from the germline V gene. Trimming removed 5 bases from V and 4 bases from J, with 8 bases in between. The CDR3 has 12 amino acids. The CDR3 loop is CASSRGVTEAFF. CDR3 in DNA: TGTGCCAGCAGCCGGGGGGTCACTGAAGCTTTCTTT.

There are a few counts of this clonotype. The chain couples TRBV5-1 to TRBJ1-1, with D unresolved. Trimming shortened V by 0 bases and J by 11 bases, and 17 bases separated the two germline ends. Looked up from germline, CDR1 is SGHRS and CDR2 is YFSETQ. The CDR3 covers 14 residues. The CDR3 reads CASSLAGVGSRAFF. CDR3 nucleotide sequence: TGCGCCAGCAGCTTGGCCGGCGTAGGATCCCGGGCTTTCTTT. Full variable domain (outside the CDR3, taken from reference TRBV5-1 and TRBJ1-1): KAGVTQTPRYLIKTRGQQVTLSCSPISGHRSVSWYQQTPGQGLQFLFEYFSETQRNKGNFPGRFSGRQFSNSRSEMNVSTLELGDSALYLCASSLAGVGSRAFFGQGTRLTVV.

The V gene is TRBV20-1, the J gene TRBJ2-3; no definite D call. Per germline, CDR1 DFQATT and CDR2 SNEGSKA (reference sequence). The CDR3 loop spans 14 amino acids. Trimming pared 0 bases from V and 1 base from J, leaving 8 bases between. CDR3 sequence reads: CSARDPLGTDTQYF. The CDR3 DNA sequence: TGCAGTGCTAGAGATCCGCTAGGCACAGATACGCAGTATTTT.

This clonotype was recorded at least ten times. The rearrangement uses TRBV7-9 and TRBJ2-7; D is tentatively TRBD1 or TRBD2 (6 bases each). The ends were cut back, 5 bases at V and 6 bases at J, with 20 bases in the middle. Germline CDR1 reads SEHNR; CDR2 reads FQNEAQ (reference sequence). The CDR3 loop spans 15 amino acids. CDR3 DNA: TGTGCCAGCAGCCCCCCTCGGGGGCTCCCCGCCGAGCAGTACTTC. It yields the protein CASSPPRGLPAEQYF. Complete variable domain (other parts from reference TRBV7-9 and TRBJ2-7): DTGVSQNPRHKITKRGQNVTFRCDPISEHNRLYWYRQTLGQGPEFLTYFQNEAQLEKSRLLSDRFSAERPKGSFSTLEIQRTEQGDSAMYLCASSPPRGLPAEQYFGPGTRLTVT.

V usage is TRBV27 and J usage is TRBJ1-3; D is possibly TRBD1 (5 bases). From germline, CDR1 is MNHEY and CDR2 SMNVEV (reference sequence). Trimming left V 5 bases short and J 3 bases short, with 14 bases between. The CDR3 has 15 residues. CDR3 nucleotide sequence: TGTGCCAGCAGTATAAGGGGCGCCGGTGGAAACACCATATATTTT. Translated: CASSIRGAGGNTIYF.

The chain couples TRBV12-3 or TRBV12-4 to TRBJ1-5; 7 bases are a match to TRBD1. Trimming removed 6 bases from V and 3 bases from J; junction bases left unmatched: 8. The CDR3 spans 15 residues. CDR3 protein: CASSPTRGDNQPQHF. The CDR3 DNA follows: TGTGCCAGCAGCCCCACCAGGGGGGACAATCAGCCCCAGCATTTT.

This clonotype was recorded at least ten times. V usage is TRBV7-2 and J usage is TRBJ2-1; a weak D match, TRBD2 (6 bases). Trimming took off 5 bases at V and 7 bases at J, with 18 bases between the two ends. Germline assignment: CDR1 SGHTA and CDR2 FQGNSA. This CDR3 is built from 15 residues. CDR3 nucleotides: TGTGCCAGCAGCGCCCCTGGAGGGTCTCTGAATGAGCAGTTCTTC. Its translation is CASSAPGGSLNEQFF.

This clonotype was seen many times. The chain combines TRBV27 with TRBJ1-5, with D perhaps matching TRBD1 (5 bases). The CDR3 is made up of 15 amino acids. V was clipped by 4 bases and J by 6 bases, with 16 bases between them. CDR1 and CDR2 from the germline V gene are MNHEY and SMNVEV (reference sequence). The CDR3 DNA follows: TGTGCCAGCAGTTCAGGGCGGATGTTGGGTCAGCCCCAGCATTTT. This codes for CASSSGRMLGQPQHF.

This clonotype was counted between two and nine times. The chain links TRBV20-1 to TRBJ2-1, with 11 nucleotides matching TRBD2. The CDR3 has 15 amino acids. With V trimmed by 4 bases and J by 0 bases, 2 bases remained unmatched. CDR1 is DFQATT, CDR2 SNEGSKA, per germline (reference sequence). CDR3 in DNA: TGCAGTGCTAAACTAGCGGGGGCCTCCTACAATGAGCAGTTCTTC. This translates into CSAKLAGASYNEQFF.

This sequence joins TRBV4-2 and TRBJ1-3; 9 nucleotides agree with TRBD1. Germline assignment: CDR1 LGHNA and CDR2 YNFKEQ. With V trimmed by 0 bases and J by 4 bases, 4 bases remained unmatched. The CDR3 consists of 16 residues. The CDR3 sequence: CASSQDPTGGGNTIYF. The CDR3 DNA sequence: TGTGCCAGCAGCCAAGACCCGACAGGGGGAGGAAACACCATATATTTT.

The table lists this clonotype with many counts. The genes are TRBV7-2 and TRBJ1-2; 7 bases map to TRBD1. The CDR3 is 15 amino acids. Germline CDR1 SGHTA, CDR2 FQGNSA. After removal of 4 bases from V and 4 bases from J, the junction contained 9 bases not matched to a gene. The CDR3 loop is CASSSQFRDSYGYTF. Written as DNA, the CDR3 is TGTGCCAGCAGCTCCCAGTTCAGGGACAGCTATGGCTACACCTTC.

This clonotype was seen only a few times. The rearrangement uses TRBV12-3 or TRBV12-4 and TRBJ2-7; 7 bases map to TRBD1. V dropped 5 bases and J dropped 2; count of bases not matched to a gene: 6. The CDR3 consists of 14 residues. The CDR3 reads CASSQDRRPYEQYF. Written as DNA, the CDR3 is TGTGCCAGCAGTCAGGACAGGCGCCCCTACGAGCAGTACTTC.

CDR3 protein: CASSPFGATGNTIYF. CDR3 DNA sequence: TGTGCCAGCAGCCCCTTCGGAGCGACTGGAAACACCATATATTTT. V is TRBV4-2 and J is TRBJ1-3; D is undetermined. The CDR3 totals 15 residues. V was trimmed by 4 bases and J by 2 bases, leaving 12 bases between them. The germline V gene encodes CDR1 LGHNA and CDR2 YNFKEQ.

This clonotype was picked up a small number of times. This sequence joins TRBV6-1 and TRBJ2-5, with TRBD1 matching 8 bases. Trimming at V came to 5 bases and at J to 1 base, leaving 3 bases not matched to a gene. This CDR3 contains 14 residues. Germline-derived CDR1 and CDR2 are MNHNS and SASEGT. DNA of the CDR3: TGTGCCAGCAGTTCCCAGGGGGCCCAAGAGACCCAGTACTTC. Translation gives CASSSQGAQETQYF.

This chain links TRBV20-1 with TRBJ2-1, with unresolved D. Germline loops: CDR1 DFQATT, CDR2 SNEGSKA (reference sequence). There are 11 residues in the CDR3. Trimming removed 4 bases from V and 6 bases from J, with 7 bases in between. CDR3 coding DNA: TGCAGTGCTACCCTAGTCAATGAGCAGTTCTTC. It encodes CSATLVNEQFF.

The gene calls are TRBV20-1 and TRBJ2-2; D perhaps matches TRBD2 (6 bases). V shed 1 base and J shed 4 bases, with 13 bases lying between them. The CDR3 is 15 residues long. Germline V gives CDR1 DFQATT, CDR2 SNEGSKA (reference sequence). CDR3 in DNA: TGCAGTGCTAGAGCGGGCGGGATCTCCACCGGGGAGCTGTTTTTT. Protein product: CSARAGGISTGELFF.

The chain carries TRBV12-3 or TRBV12-4 and TRBJ1-5, with a tentative D call TRBD1 (6 bases). V lost 3 bases and J 2 bases, leaving 8 bases between the germline ends. CDR3 size: 14 residues. CDR3 protein: CASSFGGRNQPQHF. DNA of the CDR3: TGTGCCAGCAGTTTTGGGGGCCGCAATCAGCCCCAGCATTTT.

V is TRBV13 and J is TRBJ2-5; 8 nucleotides line up with TRBD2. The CDR3 sequence is 14 residues long. J was trimmed by 0 bases and V by 5 bases; bases with no gene match: 2. Germline CDR1 reads PRHDT; CDR2 reads FYEKMQ (reference sequence). CDR3 residues: CASSQRGHQETQYF. For the CDR3, the DNA is TGTGCCAGCAGCCAGCGGGGGCACCAAGAGACCCAGTACTTC.

This clonotype was counted between two and nine times. The V call is TRBV15, the J call TRBJ2-2; 7 nucleotides agree with TRBD2. With V trimmed by 1 base and J by 4 bases, 9 bases remained unmatched. This CDR3 has 17 amino acids. The V gene's germline CDR1 is LNHNV and CDR2 YYDKDF (reference sequence). The CDR3 coding sequence is TGTGCCACCAGCAGAGCGTGGGGGGGGAGGAGCACCGGGGAGCTGTTTTTT. It translates to CATSRAWGGRSTGELFF.